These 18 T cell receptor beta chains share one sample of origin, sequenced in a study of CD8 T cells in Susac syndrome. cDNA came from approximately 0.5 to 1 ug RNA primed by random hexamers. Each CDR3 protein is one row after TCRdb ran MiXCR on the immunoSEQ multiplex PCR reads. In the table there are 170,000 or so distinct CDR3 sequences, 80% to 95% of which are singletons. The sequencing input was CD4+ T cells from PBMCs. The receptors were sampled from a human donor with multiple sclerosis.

CDR3 bases: TGTGCCAGCAGTTTATCCTCGACAGTTGAAGCTTTCTTT. This codes for CASSLSSTVEAFF. The rearrangement uses TRBV27 and TRBJ1-1; D might be TRBD1 (5 bases). V was pared by 0 bases and J by 7 bases, with 9 bases between. Germline CDR1 and CDR2: MNHEY and SMNVEV (reference sequence). CDR3 length: 13 residues.

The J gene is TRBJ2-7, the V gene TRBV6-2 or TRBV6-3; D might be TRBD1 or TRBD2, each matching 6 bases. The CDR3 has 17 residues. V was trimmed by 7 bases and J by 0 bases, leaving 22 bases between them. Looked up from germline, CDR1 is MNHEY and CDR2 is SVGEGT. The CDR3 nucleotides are TGTGCCAGCACCCACACCCGGGGGCAGAGGGCCTCCTACGAGCAGTACTTC. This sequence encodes CASTHTRGQRASYEQYF.

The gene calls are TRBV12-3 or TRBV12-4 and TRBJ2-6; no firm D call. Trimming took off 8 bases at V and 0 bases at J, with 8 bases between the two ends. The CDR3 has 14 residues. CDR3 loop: CASSQNSGANVLTF. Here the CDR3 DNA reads TGTGCCAGCTCTCAAAACTCTGGGGCCAACGTCCTGACTTTC.

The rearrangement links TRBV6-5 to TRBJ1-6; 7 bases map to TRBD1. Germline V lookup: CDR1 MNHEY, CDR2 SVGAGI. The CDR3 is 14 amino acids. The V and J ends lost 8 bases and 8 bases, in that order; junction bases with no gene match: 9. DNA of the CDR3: TGTGCCAGCCGGTCCGACAGGGTTCATTCACCCCTCCACTTT. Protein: CASRSDRVHSPLHF.

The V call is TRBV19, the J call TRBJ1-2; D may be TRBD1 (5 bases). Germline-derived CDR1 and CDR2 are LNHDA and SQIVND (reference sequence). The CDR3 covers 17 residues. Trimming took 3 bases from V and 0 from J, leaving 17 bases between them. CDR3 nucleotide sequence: TGTGCCAGTAGTATTCAGGGCCGACCTGCGCCTAACTATGGCTACACCTTC. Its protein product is CASSIQGRPAPNYGYTF.

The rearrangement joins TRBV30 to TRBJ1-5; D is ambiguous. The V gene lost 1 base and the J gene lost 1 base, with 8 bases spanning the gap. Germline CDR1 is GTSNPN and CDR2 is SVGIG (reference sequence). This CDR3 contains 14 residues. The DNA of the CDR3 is TGTGCCTGGAGTGGTCGGGTGAGCAATCAGCCCCAGCATTTT. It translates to CAWSGRVSNQPQHF.

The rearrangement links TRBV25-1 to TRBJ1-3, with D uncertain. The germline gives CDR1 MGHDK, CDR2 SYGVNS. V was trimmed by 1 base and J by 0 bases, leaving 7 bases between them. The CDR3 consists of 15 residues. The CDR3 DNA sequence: TGTGCCAGCAGTGAATTGGGCAACTCTGGAAACACCATATATTTT. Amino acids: CASSELGNSGNTIYF.

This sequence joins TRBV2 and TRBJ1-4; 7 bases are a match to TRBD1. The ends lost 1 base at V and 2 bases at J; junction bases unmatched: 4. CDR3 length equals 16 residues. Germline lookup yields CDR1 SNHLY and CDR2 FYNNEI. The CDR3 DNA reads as TGTGCCAGCAGTGAAGACAGGGGTCTTACTAATGAAAAACTGTTTTTT. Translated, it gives CASSEDRGLTNEKLFF.

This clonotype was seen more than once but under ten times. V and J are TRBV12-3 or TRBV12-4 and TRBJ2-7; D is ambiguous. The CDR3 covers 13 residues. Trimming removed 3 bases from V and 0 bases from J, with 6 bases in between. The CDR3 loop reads CASSFGTSYEQYF. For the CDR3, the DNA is TGTGCCAGCAGTTTCGGCACCTCCTACGAGCAGTACTTC.

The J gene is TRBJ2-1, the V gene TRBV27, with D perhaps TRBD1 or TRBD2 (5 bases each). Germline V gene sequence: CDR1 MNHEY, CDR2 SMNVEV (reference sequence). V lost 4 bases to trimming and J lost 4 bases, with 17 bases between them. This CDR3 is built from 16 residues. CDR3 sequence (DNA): TGTGCCAGCAGTTCTCTGGGGGTAGCGCGATACAATGAGCAGTTCTTC. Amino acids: CASSSLGVARYNEQFF.

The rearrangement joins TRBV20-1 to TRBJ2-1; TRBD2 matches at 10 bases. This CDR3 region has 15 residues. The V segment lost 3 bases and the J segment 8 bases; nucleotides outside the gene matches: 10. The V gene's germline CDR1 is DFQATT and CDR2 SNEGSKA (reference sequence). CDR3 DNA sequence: TGCAGTGCTAGTCCCCTAGCGGGAGTTAGTTATGAGCAGTTCTTC. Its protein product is CSASPLAGVSYEQFF.

In DNA form, the CDR3 reads TGTGCCAGCAGCCGCACGGGGGGAGAGACCCAGTACTTC. It is translated as CASSRTGGETQYF. J is TRBJ2-5 and V is TRBV5-6, with 7 bases that match TRBD2. Germline CDR1 reads SGHDT; CDR2 reads YYEEEE. Trimming cost V 4 bases and J 4 bases; bases outside gene matches: 4. The CDR3 spans 13 residues.

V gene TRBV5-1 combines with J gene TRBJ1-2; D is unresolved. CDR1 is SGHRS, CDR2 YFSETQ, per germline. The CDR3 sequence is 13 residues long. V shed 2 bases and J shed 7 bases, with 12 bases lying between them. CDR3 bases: TGCGCCAGCAGCTTTGACATCGGTGGTGGCTACACCTTC. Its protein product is CASSFDIGGGYTF.

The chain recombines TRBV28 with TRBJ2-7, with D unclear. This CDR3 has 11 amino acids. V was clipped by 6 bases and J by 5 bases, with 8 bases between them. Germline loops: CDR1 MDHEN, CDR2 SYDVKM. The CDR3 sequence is CASSDLNEQYF. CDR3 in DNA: TGTGCCAGCAGCGATCTGAACGAGCAGTACTTC.

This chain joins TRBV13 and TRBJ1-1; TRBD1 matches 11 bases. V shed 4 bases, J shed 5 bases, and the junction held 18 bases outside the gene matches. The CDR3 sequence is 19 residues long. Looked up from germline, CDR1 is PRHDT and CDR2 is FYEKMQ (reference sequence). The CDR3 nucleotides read TGTGCCAGCAGCTCCCTAATTCTCCGGGACAGGGGGAGTGGTACTGAAGCTTTCTTT. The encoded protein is CASSSLILRDRGSGTEAFF. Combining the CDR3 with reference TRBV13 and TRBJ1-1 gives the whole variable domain AAGVIQSPRHLIKEKRETATLKCYPIPRHDTVYWYQQGPGQDPQFLISFYEKMQSDKGSIPDRFSAQQFSDYHSELNMSSLELGDSALYFCASSSLILRDRGSGTEAFFGQGTRLTVV.

CDR3 nucleotides: TGTGCCAGTAGTATTTTGCAGGGGCTAGGGTCTGGGGCCAACGTCCTGACTTTC. Amino acids: CASSILQGLGSGANVLTF. The gene calls are TRBV19 and TRBJ2-6; maybe TRBD1 (6 bases). The CDR3 covers 18 residues. Trimming shortened V by 3 bases and J by 1 base, and 16 bases separated the two germline ends. Germline V gene data show CDR1 as LNHDA and CDR2 as SQIVND (reference sequence).

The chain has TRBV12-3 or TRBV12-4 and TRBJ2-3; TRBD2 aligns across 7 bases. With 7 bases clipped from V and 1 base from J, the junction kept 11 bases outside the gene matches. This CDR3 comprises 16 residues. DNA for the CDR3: TGTGCCAGCACCTTAAATAGCGGGCCACGCACAGATACGCAGTATTTT. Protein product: CASTLNSGPRTDTQYF.

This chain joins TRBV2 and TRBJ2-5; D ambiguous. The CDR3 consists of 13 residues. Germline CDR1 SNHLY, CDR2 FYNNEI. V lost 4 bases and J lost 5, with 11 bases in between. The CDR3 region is CASSGYPRETQYF. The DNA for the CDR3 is TGTGCCAGCAGTGGCTACCCGCGGGAGACCCAGTACTTC. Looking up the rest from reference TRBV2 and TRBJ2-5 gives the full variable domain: EPEVTQTPSHQVTQMGQEVILRCVPISNHLYFYWYRQILGQKVEFLVSFYNNEISEKSEIFDDQFSVERPDGSNFTLKIRSTKLEDSAMYFCASSGYPRETQYFGPGTRLLVL.